The present T cell receptor (beta chain) was sequenced within a study of blood T cell repertoires in COVID-19. Germline V gives CDR1 MNHEY, CDR2 SVGAGI. The V segment lost 9 bases and the J segment 5 bases; nucleotides outside the gene matches: 12. This CDR3 spans 15 amino acids. TCRdb keeps only in-frame clones here, not all; method: immunoSEQ multiplex PCR. The data contain around 200,000 clones, roughly nine tenths of them singletons. Material for sequencing was PBMCs or T cells enriched from blood (not recorded which). The receptor was isolated from a woman in her forties with acute COVID-19. This chain joins TRBV6-5 and TRBJ2-5, with 10 bases that match TRBD2. The CDR3 here is CARRMPGLARETQYF. The CDR3 coding sequence is TGTGCCAGACGAATGCCGGGACTAGCGAGGGAGACCCAGTACTTC.